A selection of T cell receptor beta chains follows, all from one sample in a study of regulatory T cells in long-lasting Graves disease. TCRdb itself ran the multiplex PCR reads through MiXCR, one entry per CDR3 protein. The profile shows about 420,000 distinct CDR3 sequences, 16% of them singletons. The sample was also linked to a second study, of T cells in Graves' hyperthyroidism and ophthalmopathy.

The source material was peripheral blood mononuclear cells (PBMCs), sampled at new diagnosis, from a patient treated with antithyroid drugs. These TCRs come from a young woman with Graves disease. Both conserved end residues are part of each CDR3. The D gene is left open where the match is weak. The size of a clone is reported for some rows only, either as once, few or many, or as a class for expanded clones.

j_call clone_size d_call v_call cdr3_nt cdr3_aa
TRBJ2-7 many NA TRBV7-2 TGTGCCAGCAGAGAACCCGGCCACTACGAGCAGTACTTC CASREPGHYEQYF
TRBJ2-1 few NA TRBV20-1 TGCAGTGCTAGAGTGTCGGGAGCCCTCAATGAGCAGTTCTTC CSARVSGALNEQFF
TRBJ2-1 NA TRBD2 TRBV5-1 TGCGCCAGCAGCTCCGGACTAGCTCCAAGGACCTACAATGAGCAGTTCTTC CASSSGLAPRTYNEQFF
TRBJ2-2 many TRBD2 TRBV11-3 TGTGCCAGCAGCTATAGAGGTAGCGGGAGGGACCTAAAAACCGGGGAGCTGTTTTTT CASSYRGSGRDLKTGELFF
TRBJ2-1 NA TRBD2 TRBV28 TGTGCCAGCAGCTGGGGACTAGCGGGTAATGAGCAGTTCTTC CASSWGLAGNEQFF
TRBJ2-1 few TRBD2 TRBV7-2 TGTGCCAGCAGCTCTAGCGGGAAGCAGTTCTTC CASSSSGKQFF
TRBJ2-7 many NA TRBV11-3 TGTGCCAGCAGCTTAGAACCGGGCTATTACTACGAGCAGTACTTC CASSLEPGYYYEQYF
TRBJ1-2 many NA TRBV2 TGTGCCAGCTACCCGGCCGGAAGCTATGGCTACACCTTC CASYPAGSYGYTF
TRBJ1-1 many TRBD1 TRBV28 TGTGCCAGCCACCCACAGGGGACCATGAACACTGAAGCTTTCTTT CASHPQGTMNTEAFF
TRBJ1-2 NA TRBD1 TRBV20-1 TGCAGTGCTGCAGCTCGGGACAGGATCTATGGCTACACCTTC CSAAARDRIYGYTF
TRBJ2-1 many TRBD2 TRBV2 TGTGCCCCCCGGACTAGCCCTTCGAGCTCCTACAATGAGCAGTTCTTC CAPRTSPSSSYNEQFF
TRBJ2-3 NA TRBD2 TRBV5-1 TGCGCCAGCAGCGACCGACTAGCGGGACCCACAGATACGCAGTATTTT CASSDRLAGPTDTQYF
TRBJ1-6 many TRBD1 TRBV28 TGTGCCACTAAGGACAGGGGGCTTTCACCCCTCCACTTT CATKDRGLSPLHF
TRBJ2-1 NA NA TRBV11-3 TGTGCCAGCAGCTTAGCATCCAGCACCTCCTACAATGAGCAGTTCTTC CASSLASSTSYNEQFF
TRBJ1-5 few NA TRBV5-6 TGTGCCAGCAGCTTAACAGGGACGGGGCCCCAGCATTTT CASSLTGTGPQHF
TRBJ2-2 few NA TRBV24-1 TGTGCCACCAGTGATTTGTTGGGGGCAGGGACCGGGGAGCTGTTTTTT CATSDLLGAGTGELFF
TRBJ2-3 many TRBD2 TRBV7-9 TGTGCCAGCAGCAGGCAACTAGCGGGGTACACAGATACGCAGTATTTT CASSRQLAGYTDTQYF
TRBJ2-1 once TRBD1 TRBV28 TGTGCCAGCAGTTCTCCCGGGACAGGGAGTGTCAATGAGCAGTTCTTC CASSSPGTGSVNEQFF
TRBJ1-4 NA TRBD1 TRBV5-1 TGCGCCAGCAGCCCAGGACAGGGCACCATATATGAAAAACTGTTTTTT CASSPGQGTIYEKLFF
TRBJ2-3 few NA TRBV19 TGTGCCAGTAGTAAAGACAGGAGAAGCACAGATACGCAGTATTTT CASSKDRRSTDTQYF
TRBJ1-2 NA NA TRBV20-1 TGCAGTGCTAGAGATACCGGCGCCCTTAACTATGGCTACACCTTC CSARDTGALNYGYTF
TRBJ1-2 many TRBD1 TRBV28 TGTGCCAGCAGTCCTCAATCCAGGGGGTATGGCTACACCTTC CASSPQSRGYGYTF
TRBJ2-5 many TRBD2 TRBV28 TGTGCCAGCAGCCCTCCGGGACTATCGTTGGAGACCCAGTACTTC CASSPPGLSLETQYF
TRBJ2-2 many TRBD2 TRBV11-3 TGTGCCAGCAGCCTACCGGGACTAGCGGGAGGTTACACCGGGGAGCTGTTTTTT CASSLPGLAGGYTGELFF
TRBJ1-1 many NA TRBV30 TGTGCCTGTTTACAATCGGGAGGCACTGAAGCTTTCTTT CACLQSGGTEAFF
TRBJ2-1 NA TRBD2 TRBV9 TGTGCCAGCACCCGGGAGGGGGGAGAGCAATGGGAGCAGTTCTTC CASTREGGEQWEQFF
TRBJ1-1 many NA TRBV20-1 TGCAGTGCTAGAGAGGCGGGGCAGGGCACTGAAGCTTTCTTT CSAREAGQGTEAFF
TRBJ2-1 many NA TRBV7-2 TGTGCCAGCAGCTTTGAAAGGTCCTACAATGAGCAGTTCTTC CASSFERSYNEQFF
TRBJ2-3 many NA TRBV20-1 TGCAGTGCTAGAGATCTCGCGCAGTATTTT CSARDLAQYF
TRBJ2-5 few TRBD2 TRBV6-2/TRBV6-3 TGTGCCAGCAGTCGGATAGCGGGAGGCCAAGAGACCCAGTACTTC CASSRIAGGQETQYF
TRBJ2-7 NA NA TRBV27 TGTGCCAGCACCACGACAGCTTTTGGACAATCCCACGAGCAGTACTTC CASTTTAFGQSHEQYF
TRBJ2-5 many TRBD1 TRBV7-3 TGTGCCAGCAGCTTAGGACAGGTCAAGACCCAGTACTTC CASSLGQVKTQYF
TRBJ2-1 few NA TRBV14 TGTGCCAGCAGCCCTTCATCAAGGGACAAAGAATACAATGAGCAGTTCTTC CASSPSSRDKEYNEQFF
TRBJ1-6 NA TRBD1 TRBV20-1 TGCAGTGCTAGAGAGCTGTCAGGGGGTAATTCACCCCTCCACTTT CSARELSGGNSPLHF
TRBJ1-1 many NA TRBV19 TGTGCCAGTAGTACCTACAGGAAGAACACTGAAGCTTTCTTT CASSTYRKNTEAFF
TRBJ1-3 many TRBD1 TRBV12-3/TRBV12-4 TGTGCCAGCAGCTTGCACGTCGGGACAGGGTCTGGAAACACCATATATTTT CASSLHVGTGSGNTIYF
TRBJ1-5 many TRBD1 TRBV7-2 TGTGCCAGCAGCCCCAACAGGGGATCAAGCAATCAGCCCCAGCATTTT CASSPNRGSSNQPQHF
TRBJ2-7 once TRBD2 TRBV7-9 TGTGCCAGCAGCGACGGACTAGCGGGAGTGGGGTACTTC CASSDGLAGVGYF
TRBJ2-5 NA TRBD1 TRBV6-5 TGTGCCAGCAGTTACGGGACAGGGGGTTCTCTGCGGGGTCAAGAGACCCAGTACTTC CASSYGTGGSLRGQETQYF
TRBJ2-1 many NA TRBV29-1 TGCAGCGCCAACCGTATGGGGGGCGAGCAGTTCTTC CSANRMGGEQFF
TRBJ1-2 many NA TRBV18 TGTGCCAGCTCACAAATTCAGGGGAACTATGGCTACACCTTC CASSQIQGNYGYTF
TRBJ2-1 NA TRBD2 TRBV7-9 TGTGCCAGCAGCCCCGGGACTAGCCCACACTACAATGAGCAGTTCTTC CASSPGTSPHYNEQFF
TRBJ2-5 many TRBD1 TRBV4-1 TGCGCCAGCAGCCAAGTAGGGACAGCGTCACAAGAGACCCAGTACTTC CASSQVGTASQETQYF
TRBJ2-4 many TRBD1 TRBV28 TGTGCCAGCAGTTTACAGGGGGCCGGCAAAAACATTCAGTACTTC CASSLQGAGKNIQYF
TRBJ1-5 many NA TRBV28 TGTGCCAGCAGTCCACCAGTAGGACAGCAGCCCCAGCATTTT CASSPPVGQQPQHF
TRBJ2-7 many NA TRBV28 TGTGCCAGCAGTTTTCGTACCTACGAGCAGTACTTC CASSFRTYEQYF
TRBJ2-1 many NA TRBV29-1 TGCAGCGTTCGGGCTAGTTCCAATGAGCAGTTCTTC CSVRASSNEQFF
TRBJ2-1 many NA TRBV28 TGTGCCAGCAGGTGGTTGGGCCAAAACCAGGGTGAGCAGTTCTTC CASRWLGQNQGEQFF
TRBJ2-7 few TRBD1 TRBV20-1 TGCAGGGCTAGGGACAGGAGAACCTACGAGCAGTACTTC CRARDRRTYEQYF
TRBJ2-3 few NA TRBV28 TGTGCCAGCAGTTTACCCCCACTGGATACGCAGTATTTT CASSLPPLDTQYF
TRBJ2-7 many TRBD1 TRBV7-8 TGTGCCAGCAGCCCCTACACCGGGACAGTTGCCTACGAGCAGTACTTC CASSPYTGTVAYEQYF
TRBJ2-7 many TRBD2 TRBV28 TGTGCCAGCAGTTTATCTGGCGGGAGGTCACATGAGCAGTACTTC CASSLSGGRSHEQYF
TRBJ1-2 NA NA TRBV29-1 TGCAGCGCCAGGGTGGCGGAGTATGGCTACACCTTC CSARVAEYGYTF
TRBJ2-3 few NA TRBV5-5 TGTGCCAGCAATCTGTGGGAAGATCGCACAGATACGCAGTATTTT CASNLWEDRTDTQYF
TRBJ1-1 many TRBD1 TRBV7-8 TGTGCCAGCAGCGCTTACAGGGGGATGAACACTGAAGCTTTCTTT CASSAYRGMNTEAFF
TRBJ2-3 many TRBD2 TRBV20-1 TGCAGTGCTAGGGGTAGCGGGAGGGAGGGGACAGATACGCAGTATTTT CSARGSGREGTDTQYF
TRBJ1-4 NA NA TRBV28 TGTGCCAGCAGCCGCACAGAAATTAATGAAAAACTGTTTTTT CASSRTEINEKLFF
TRBJ2-1 NA TRBD2 TRBV28 TGTGCCAGCAGTTTAAGGGCCACATTAGCGGGAGTCGACAATGAGCAGTTCTTC CASSLRATLAGVDNEQFF